The clone carrying this T cell receptor (beta chain) was found a few times. Antigen: not known. This sample was included in a study of T cell repertoires in cytomegalovirus infection. Notes on the study in general: CMV-specific TCR beta clonotypes restricted by HLA-C dominated the ex vivo response.

TCRdb re-derived calls from the reads in MiXCR, one entry per CDR3 protein. The sample lists fewer than 200,000 distinct CDR3 sequences, approximately 19% occurring once. The CDR3 spans 16 residues. V dropped 0 bases and J dropped 8; count of bases not matched to a gene: 9. CDR1 MNHEY and CDR2 SVGEGT come from the germline V gene. The rearrangement joins TRBV6-2 or TRBV6-3 to TRBJ2-1; 8 positions match TRBD2. This receptor was obtained from a human donor in good health (CMV status not recorded). Some clones in this sample may be carry-over from other donors' samples. The sequenced material came from PBMCs. The CDR3 bases are TGTGCCAGCAGTTACTCCCCGGGACTAGTCAGGGATGAGCAGTTCTTC. Its translation is CASSYSPGLVRDEQFF.